The clone carrying this TCR beta chain was recorded once. The V gene lost 6 bases and the J gene lost 10 bases, with 16 bases spanning the gap. CDR1 is LNHDA, CDR2 SQIVND, per germline (reference sequence). The CDR3 covers 14 residues. Per the study methods: Estimates of nucleated cell counts were drawn from the amplification of reference gene primers. Produced via immunoSEQ multiplex PCR; TCRdb's table is partial and in-frame only. V, J and clone size derive from that table, while D and trimming were established from the DNA sequence. The sample has about 100,000 clones; about 87% are singletons. These data belong to a study of blood T cell repertoires in COVID-19. On the study more broadly: Samples representing acute and convalescent COVID-19 were sourced from the United States, Italy and Spain. The cDNA or gDNA used as material had been derived from T cells, B-cell-depleted T cells, or PBMCs.

The TCR originated in a woman aged 25 to 39 with acute or convalescent COVID-19. The chain recombines TRBV19 with TRBJ1-6; a possible D gene is TRBD1 (6 bases). The sequencing sample was made of peripheral blood. CDR3 coding DNA: TGTGCCAGTAGGGCCTCGGGGGGCTGGTCACCCCTCCACTTT. This codes for CASRASGGWSPLHF. The entire variable domain, with the rest obtained from reference TRBV19 and TRBJ1-6, is as follows: DGGITQSPKYLFRKEGQNVTLSCEQNLNHDAMYWYRQDPGQGLRLIYYSQIVNDFQKGDIAEGYSVSREKKESFPLTVTSAQKNPTAFYLCASRASGGWSPLHFGNGTRLTVT.